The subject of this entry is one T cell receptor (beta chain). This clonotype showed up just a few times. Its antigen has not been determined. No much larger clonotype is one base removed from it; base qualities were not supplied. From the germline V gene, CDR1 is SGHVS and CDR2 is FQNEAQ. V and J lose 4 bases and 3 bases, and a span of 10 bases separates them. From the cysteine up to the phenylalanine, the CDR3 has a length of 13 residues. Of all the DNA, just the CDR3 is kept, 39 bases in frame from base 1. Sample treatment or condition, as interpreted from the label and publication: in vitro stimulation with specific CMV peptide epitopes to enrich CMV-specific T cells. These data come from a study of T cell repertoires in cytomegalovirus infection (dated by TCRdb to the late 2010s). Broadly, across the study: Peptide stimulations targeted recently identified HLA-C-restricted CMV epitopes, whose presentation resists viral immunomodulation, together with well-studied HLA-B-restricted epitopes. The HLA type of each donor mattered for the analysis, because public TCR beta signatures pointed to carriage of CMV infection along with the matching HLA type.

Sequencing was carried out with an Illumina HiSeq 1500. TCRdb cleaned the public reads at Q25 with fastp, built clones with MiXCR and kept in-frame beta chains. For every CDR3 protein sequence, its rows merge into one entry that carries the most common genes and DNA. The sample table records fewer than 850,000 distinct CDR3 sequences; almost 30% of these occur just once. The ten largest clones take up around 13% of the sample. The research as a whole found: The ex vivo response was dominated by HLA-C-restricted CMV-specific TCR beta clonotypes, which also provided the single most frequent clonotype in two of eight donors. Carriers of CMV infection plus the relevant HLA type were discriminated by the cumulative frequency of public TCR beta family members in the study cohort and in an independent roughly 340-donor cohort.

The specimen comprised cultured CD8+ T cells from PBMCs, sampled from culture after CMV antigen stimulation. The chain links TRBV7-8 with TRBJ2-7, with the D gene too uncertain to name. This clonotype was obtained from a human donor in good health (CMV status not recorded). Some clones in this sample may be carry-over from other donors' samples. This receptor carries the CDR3 CASSSRLDYEQYF. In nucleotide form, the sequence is TGTGCCAGCAGCTCAAGGTTGGACTACGAGCAGTACTTC.